This TCR beta chain was identified in a study of shared clonotypes between healthy human individuals. Across the whole study: Sampling drew on donors who were two women and three men aged 18 to 49.

There are 13 residues in the CDR3. Trimming took 0 bases from V and 3 from J, leaving 4 bases between them. Per the germline V gene, CDR1 is SGHNT and CDR2 is YENEEA. The study enrolled healthy HIV-negative adults without recent acute infections or vaccinations as donors. The assay was immunoSEQ multiplex PCR, and TCRdb's table has in-frame clones only and misses some. This sample has approximately 2,000,000 clones; around 92% occur once, and the top ten carry about 0.41%. The source material was naive CD4+ T cells from PBMCs. The subset is: CD45RA+ positively selected. The chain carries TRBV11-3 and TRBJ2-3; D is undetermined. The TCR sequence derives from a man between 18 and 35 years old in good health. Some clones in this sample may be carry-over from other donors' samples. The CDR3 sequence: CASSLDLTDTQYF. In DNA, the CDR3 is TGTGCCAGCAGCTTAGATCTAACAGATACGCAGTATTTT.